In its sample, the clone carrying this T cell receptor (beta chain) was seen a few times. Its specificity is not known. It may be a read error: a sequence one base away is much more abundant. The CDR3 has 15 amino acids. The germline V gene has CDR1 SGHVS and CDR2 FQNEAQ. Genomic DNA was the source, and TCR beta CDR3 was amplified from it by two-round multiplex PCR. Amplification during the initial PCR round employed primers specific to each TRBV and TRBJ gene. TCRdb used MiXCR to reprocess the multiplex PCR reads, holding one entry per CDR3 protein. In the table there are around 25,000 distinct CDR3 sequences, about 34% of which are singletons. The sample belongs to a study of prognosis after radiotherapy for stage I lung cancer. Study context: Stereotactic body radiotherapy was given without concurrent therapy in all patients.

Points from the study as a whole: Differential TRBV and TRBJ gene usage was reported between patients with metastases and patients without them.

The specimen comprised PBMCs, sampled before or after stereotactic body radiation therapy (not recorded which). The chain uses TRBV7-8 and TRBJ1-1, with 7 nucleotides matching TRBD1. The receptor's source is a donor aged 50 or older with non-small cell lung cancer. The CDR3 protein is CASSLAFRGGTGAFF. The CDR3 DNA is TGTGCCAGCAGCTTAGCGTTCAGGGGGGGGACTGGAGCTTTCTTT. The complete variable domain, with remaining parts taken from reference TRBV7-8 and TRBJ1-1, reads GAGVSQSPRYKVAKRGQDVALRCDPISGHVSLFWYQQALGQGPEFLTYFQNEAQLDKSGLPSDRFFAERPEGSVSTLKIQRTQQEDSAVYLCASSLAFRGGTGAFFGQGTRLTVV.